One and the same sample provided the 15 T cell receptor beta chains below, sequenced in a study of blood T cell repertoires in COVID-19. Libraries were prepared by immunoSEQ multiplex PCR; TCRdb keeps only in-frame clonotypes and omits some of them. The sample lists approximately 360,000 clones; around 87% were seen once. The specimen sequenced was PBMCs or T cells enriched from blood (not recorded which). These receptors were collected from a man aged 35-49 years in a cohort exposed to, infected with or recovered from COVID-19 (not recorded which).

The chain couples TRBV5-1 to TRBJ1-1; 8 bases match TRBD1. The CDR3 extends over 17 amino acids. Germline V CDR1 and CDR2: SGHRS, YFSETQ. The ends lost 0 bases at V and 0 bases at J; junction bases unmatched: 7. CDR3 protein: CASSLGWQGALNTEAFF. For the CDR3, the DNA is TGCGCCAGCAGCTTGGGTTGGCAGGGGGCCTTGAACACTGAAGCTTTCTTT.

This clone was counted once. The chain carries TRBV7-2 and TRBJ1-1, with D possibly TRBD1 on 5 matching bases. From germline, CDR1 is SGHTA and CDR2 FQGNSA. Trimming took off 5 bases at V and 1 base at J, with 14 bases between the two ends. This CDR3 has 15 residues. The CDR3 bases are TGTGCCAGCAGCCACAGGAGTATGGAGAACACTGAAGCTTTCTTT. This encodes CASSHRSMENTEAFF.

This chain connects TRBV7-9 to TRBJ2-7, with 10 positions matching TRBD2. CDR3 length equals 15 residues. Germline trimming cut 6 bases from V and 4 bases from J; bases unmatched to any gene: 9. CDR1 SEHNR and CDR2 FQNEAQ come from the germline V gene (reference sequence). CDR3 sequence reads: CASRPSLAGVYEQYF. In DNA form, the CDR3 reads TGTGCCAGCAGACCATCCCTAGCGGGAGTATACGAGCAGTACTTC.

V gene TRBV3-1 (or the pseudogene TRBV3-2) combines with J gene TRBJ2-7; TRBD2 matches at 10 bases. V was pared by 3 bases and J by 0 bases, with 5 bases of the junction left unmatched. From germline, CDR1 is LGHDT and CDR2 YNNKEL (reference sequence). This CDR3 is built from 16 residues. The CDR3 protein is CASSHSSGGSSYEQYF. Written as DNA, the CDR3 is TGTGCCAGCAGCCACTCTAGCGGGGGTTCCTCCTACGAGCAGTACTTC.

J is TRBJ1-2 and V is TRBV7-2; 8 bases match TRBD1. This CDR3 is built from 16 residues. The germline CDR1 and CDR2 sequences are SGHTA and FQGNSA. J gave up 1 base and V 5 bases, and 9 bases lay outside the gene matches. This chain's CDR3 is CASSRPGQGLNYGYTF. CDR3 DNA sequence: TGTGCCAGCAGCCGCCCCGGACAGGGCCTTAACTATGGCTACACCTTC.

The chain has TRBV21-1 and TRBJ1-4; the D segment call TRBD1 is taken from the table without a DNA check. TRBV21-1 is tagged as a pseudogene. The CDR3 length is 13 residues. In DNA form, the CDR3 reads TGTGCCAGCAGCCTTCCTCGCACCAGGGTCCTGTTTTTT. Translated, it gives CASSLPRTRVLFF.

This chain joins TRBV12-5 and TRBJ2-5; 7 bases agree with TRBD2. Germline CDR1 LGHNT, CDR2 FRNRAP. The CDR3 sequence is 15 residues long. Losses at the gene ends were 2 bases for V and 0 bases for J; bases not matched to a gene: 3. CDR3 amino acids: CASGLSGLDQETQYF. Here the CDR3 DNA reads TGTGCTAGTGGTTTGTCAGGACTAGACCAAGAGACCCAGTACTTC.

This clone was recorded only once. The rearrangement joins TRBV6-6 to TRBJ1-1, with D perhaps TRBD1 (6 bases). The ends were cut back, 7 bases at V and 7 bases at J, with 19 bases in the middle. The V gene's germline CDR1 is MNHNY and CDR2 SVGAGI (reference sequence). This CDR3 is built from 14 residues. In DNA, the CDR3 is TGTGCCAGCAATACTGGGAGCAGGGGCTATGAAGCTTTCTTT. This encodes CASNTGSRGYEAFF.

This chain uses TRBV15 with TRBJ2-4; D is perhaps TRBD2 (5 bases). V lost 3 bases and J 0 bases, leaving 9 bases between the germline ends. This CDR3 is built from 15 residues. From germline, CDR1 is LNHNV and CDR2 YYDKDF (reference sequence). CDR3 sequence (DNA): TGTGCCACCAGCAGCTACGGGGTAGCCAAAAACATTCAGTACTTC. It translates to CATSSYGVAKNIQYF.

The V call is TRBV5-1, the J call TRBJ1-6, with D hard to call. The CDR3 covers 17 residues. V gave up 4 bases and J gave up 3 bases, with 17 bases separating them. Germline-derived CDR1 and CDR2 are SGHRS and YFSETQ. For the CDR3, the DNA is TGCGCCAGCAGCGGGTCTTTGGCGGCTTTCTATAATTCACCCCTCCACTTT. Translated: CASSGSLAAFYNSPLHF.

The rearrangement links TRBV3-1 (or the pseudogene TRBV3-2) to TRBJ2-7; weak D call: TRBD1 (6 bases). Germline V lookup: CDR1 LGHDT, CDR2 YNNKEL (reference sequence). CDR3 length: 14 amino acids. The V end lost 4 bases, the J end lost 4 bases, and 14 bases lay between the germline ends. The CDR3 DNA reads TGTGCCAGCAGCCCTGGACAGATGGGATACGAGCAGTACTTC. It translates to CASSPGQMGYEQYF.

The rearrangement joins TRBV2 to TRBJ2-2; 7 bases are a match to TRBD2. This CDR3 spans 14 amino acids. Germline-derived CDR1 and CDR2 are SNHLY and FYNNEI. With V trimmed by 4 bases and J by 7 bases, 6 bases remained unmatched. CDR3 nucleotide sequence: TGTGCCAGCAGTGTGGGGGGGTTCGTCGGGGAGCTGTTTTTT. This sequence encodes CASSVGGFVGELFF.

This chain links TRBV5-4 with TRBJ1-2, with 7 bases aligning to TRBD1. V lost 6 bases, J lost 5 bases, and 10 bases stayed unmatched. Germline assignment: CDR1 SGHNT and CDR2 YYREEE (reference sequence). CDR3 length: 14 amino acids. Here the CDR3 reads CASTPGQLLYGYTF. CDR3 coding DNA: TGTGCCAGCACACCGGGACAGCTCCTATATGGCTACACCTTC.

The rearrangement links TRBV11-1 to TRBJ2-7, with D tentatively TRBD1 (6 bases). Germline CDR1 reads SGHAT; CDR2 reads FQDESV (reference sequence). Trimming removed 5 bases at V and 3 bases at J, with 14 bases between. This CDR3 contains 14 residues. Written as DNA, the CDR3 is TGTGCCAGCAGCCCCTCGGGGACAAACTACGAGCAGTACTTC. It specifies CASSPSGTNYEQYF.

This chain connects TRBV7-9 to TRBJ2-2, with 9 bases identical to TRBD1. The CDR3 spans 16 residues. The V segment lost 5 bases and the J segment 1 base; nucleotides outside the gene matches: 5. Germline lookup yields CDR1 SEHNR and CDR2 FQNEAQ (reference sequence). CDR3 DNA sequence: TGTGCCAGCAGCCCTCCGGGACAGGGGAACACCGGGGAGCTGTTTTTT. Amino acid sequence: CASSPPGQGNTGELFF.